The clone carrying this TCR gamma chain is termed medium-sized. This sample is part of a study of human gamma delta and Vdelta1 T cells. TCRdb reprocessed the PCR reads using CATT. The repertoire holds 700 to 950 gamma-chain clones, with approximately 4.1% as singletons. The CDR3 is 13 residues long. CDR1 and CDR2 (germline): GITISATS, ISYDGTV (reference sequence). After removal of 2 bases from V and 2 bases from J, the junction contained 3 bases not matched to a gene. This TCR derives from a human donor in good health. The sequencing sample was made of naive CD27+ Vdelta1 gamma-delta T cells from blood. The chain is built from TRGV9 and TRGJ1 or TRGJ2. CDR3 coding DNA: TGTGCCTTGTGGGAGGGACATTATTATAAGAAACTCTTT. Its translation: CALWEGHYYKKLF.